The TCR beta chain described here comes from a study of T-cell reconstitution after alpha-beta-depleted transplantation in children. Findings of the study overall: A year post-transplant, T-cell counts and diversity derived mostly from newly produced T cells. Several hundred rapidly expanded clones from non-depleted graft cells reportedly supplied alpha-beta T cells about two months post-transplant.

This clonotype was seen repeatedly, ten times or more. Its target is not known. The CDR3 covers 17 residues. J gave up 2 bases and V 3 bases, and 10 bases lay outside the gene matches. Germline-derived CDR1 and CDR2 are SGDLS and YYNGEE. This sample's TCRbeta library carried unique molecular identifier barcodes. TCRdb re-derived calls from the PCR reads in MiXCR, one entry per CDR3 protein. In the table there are 670,000 or so distinct CDR3 sequences, around 13% of which are singletons. The receptor comes from a girl aged 2-10 years with congenital amegakaryocytic thrombocytopenia, due to receive a stem cell transplant. The chain is built from TRBV9 and TRBJ2-3, with TRBD2 matching over 9 bases. The sequencing used PBMCs, collected before TCRalphabeta/CD19-depleted stem cell transplant. CDR3 in DNA: TGTGCCAGCAGCGCCCGCCAGCTAGCGGGAAACACAGATACGCAGTATTTT. Translating gives CASSARQLAGNTDTQYF.